This TCR beta chain emerged from a study of cytomegalovirus exposure and HLA in healthy donors. Trimming took off 6 bases at V and 4 bases at J, with 16 bases between the two ends. Germline V gene lookup returns CDR1 MNHNS and CDR2 SASEGT. CDR3 size: 15 residues. It was with 60 Vbeta and 13 Jbeta primers that the PCR ran. The method was immunoSEQ multiplex PCR; TCRdb's version includes in-frame clones alone and lacks a portion of them. The sample yields 250,000 to 350,000 clones, approximately 90% seen once. Sequencing used PBMCs. This chain connects TRBV6-1 to TRBJ1-3, with a possible D match to TRBD1 (5 bases). This receptor was taken from a woman younger than 30 in good health and CMV-seronegative. CDR3 DNA: TGTGCCAGCAGCGACGCAGGGTTGTCGGGAAACACCATATATTTT. Translation: CASSDAGLSGNTIYF.